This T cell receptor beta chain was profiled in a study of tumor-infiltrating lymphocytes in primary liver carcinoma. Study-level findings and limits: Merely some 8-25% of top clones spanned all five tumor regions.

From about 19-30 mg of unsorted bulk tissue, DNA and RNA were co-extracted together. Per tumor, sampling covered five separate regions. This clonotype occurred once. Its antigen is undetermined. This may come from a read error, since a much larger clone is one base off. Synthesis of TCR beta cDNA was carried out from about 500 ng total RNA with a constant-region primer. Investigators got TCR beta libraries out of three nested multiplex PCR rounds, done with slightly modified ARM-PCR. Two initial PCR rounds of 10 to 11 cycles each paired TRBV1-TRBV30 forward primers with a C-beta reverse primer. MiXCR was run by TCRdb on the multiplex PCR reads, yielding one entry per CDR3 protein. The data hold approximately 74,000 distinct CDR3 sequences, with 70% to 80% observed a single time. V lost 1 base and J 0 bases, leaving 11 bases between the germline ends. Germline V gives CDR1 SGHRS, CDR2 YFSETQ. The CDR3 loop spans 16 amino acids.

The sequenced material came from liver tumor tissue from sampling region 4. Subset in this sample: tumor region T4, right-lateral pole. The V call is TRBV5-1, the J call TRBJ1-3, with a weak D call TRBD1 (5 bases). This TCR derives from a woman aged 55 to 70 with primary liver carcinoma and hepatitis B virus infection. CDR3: CASSLMGGTSGNTIYF. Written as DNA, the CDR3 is TGCGCCAGCAGCTTGATGGGGGGAACCTCTGGAAACACCATATATTTT.